What follows is one TCR beta chain and its context. The target antigen is unknown. The data were taken from a study of OX40 agonist ivuxolimab in advanced cancers. Study summary: Partial responses, seen in three patients, involved one hepatocellular carcinoma and two cutaneous melanomas. Study observations and caveats: Dosing at 0.1 to 3.0 mg/kg was accompanied by clonal expansion of CD4+ and CD8+ blood T cells by week 6. Low normalized T-cell clonal expansion was also seen in some nonresponders.

Using immunoSEQ multiplex PCR, the repertoire was profiled, and TCRdb retains in-frame clones only, with some absent. The sample lists tens of thousands of clones; approximately 84% were seen once. In germline, CDR1 is MNHEY, CDR2 SVGAGI. Trimming pared 2 bases from V and 10 bases from J, leaving 12 bases between. The CDR3 spans 14 residues. This TCR was recovered from an adult with an advanced solid tumor such as melanoma, head and neck, liver or kidney cancer. The J gene is TRBJ1-6, the V gene TRBV6-5, with D uncertain. This specimen was CD4+ or CD8+ T cells sorted from blood, taken in a trial of the OX40 agonist ivuxolimab. This CDR3 reads CASSYGQEHSPLHF. The CDR3 nucleotides are TGTGCCAGCAGTTACGGGCAGGAGCACTCACCCCTCCACTTT.